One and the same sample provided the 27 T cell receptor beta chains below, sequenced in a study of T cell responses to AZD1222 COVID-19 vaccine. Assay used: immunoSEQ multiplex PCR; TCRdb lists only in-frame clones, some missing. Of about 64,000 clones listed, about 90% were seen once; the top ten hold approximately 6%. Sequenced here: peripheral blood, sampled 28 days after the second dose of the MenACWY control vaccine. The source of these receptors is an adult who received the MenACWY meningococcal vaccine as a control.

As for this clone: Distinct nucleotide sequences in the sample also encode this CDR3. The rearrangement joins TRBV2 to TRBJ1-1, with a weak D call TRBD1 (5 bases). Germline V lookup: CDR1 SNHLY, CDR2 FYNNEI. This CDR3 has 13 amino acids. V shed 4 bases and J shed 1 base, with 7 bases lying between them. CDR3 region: CASSGQGNTEAFF. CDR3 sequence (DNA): TGTGCCAGCAGTGGGCAGGGGAACACTGAAGCTTTCTTT.

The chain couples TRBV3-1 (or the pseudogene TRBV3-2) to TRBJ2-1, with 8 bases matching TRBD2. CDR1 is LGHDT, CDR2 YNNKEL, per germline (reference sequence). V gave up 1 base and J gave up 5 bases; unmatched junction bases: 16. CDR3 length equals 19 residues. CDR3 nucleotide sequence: TGTGCCAGCAGCCAAGGGTTTATAGCGGGACTTCCTAGGGACAATGAGCAGTTCTTC. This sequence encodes CASSQGFIAGLPRDNEQFF.

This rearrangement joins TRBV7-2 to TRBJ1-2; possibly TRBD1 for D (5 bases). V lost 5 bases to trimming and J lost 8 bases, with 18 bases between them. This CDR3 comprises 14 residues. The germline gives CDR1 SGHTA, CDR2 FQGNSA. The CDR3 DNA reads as TGTGCCAGCAGCCCACGGGGGACGGGTTACGGCTACACCTTC. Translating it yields CASSPRGTGYGYTF.

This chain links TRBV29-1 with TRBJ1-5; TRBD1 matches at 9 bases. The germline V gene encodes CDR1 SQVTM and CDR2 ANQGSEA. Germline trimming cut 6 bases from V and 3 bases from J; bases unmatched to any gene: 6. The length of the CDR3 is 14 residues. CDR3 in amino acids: CSVTQGADNQPQHF. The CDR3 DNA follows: TGCAGCGTAACACAGGGGGCAGACAATCAGCCCCAGCATTTT.

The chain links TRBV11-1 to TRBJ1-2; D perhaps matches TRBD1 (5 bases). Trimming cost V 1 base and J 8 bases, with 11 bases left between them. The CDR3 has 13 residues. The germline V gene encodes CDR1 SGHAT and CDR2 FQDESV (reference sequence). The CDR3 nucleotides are TGTGCCAGCAGCTTAGACGGTCCAGGGGGCTACACCTTC. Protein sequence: CASSLDGPGGYTF.

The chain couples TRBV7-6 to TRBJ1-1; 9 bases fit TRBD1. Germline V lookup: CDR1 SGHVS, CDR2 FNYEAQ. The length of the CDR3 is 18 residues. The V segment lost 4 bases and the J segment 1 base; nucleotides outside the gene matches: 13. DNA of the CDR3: TGTGCCAGCAGCTACCTCCCAGGACAGGGGAGAGGGAACACTGAAGCTTTCTTT. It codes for CASSYLPGQGRGNTEAFF.

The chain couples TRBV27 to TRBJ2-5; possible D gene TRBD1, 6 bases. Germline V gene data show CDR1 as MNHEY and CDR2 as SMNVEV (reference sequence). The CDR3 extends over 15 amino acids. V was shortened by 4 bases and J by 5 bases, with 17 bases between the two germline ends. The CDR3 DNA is TGTGCCAGCAGTTCCAGACAGGCTCGAGGGGAGACCCAGTACTTC. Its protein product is CASSSRQARGETQYF.

CDR3 coding DNA: TGTGCCTGGAGTGTAGGGGGTTCCGCTGAAGCTTTCTTT. It encodes CAWSVGGSAEAFF. V gene TRBV30 combines with J gene TRBJ1-1, with a possible D match to TRBD1 (6 bases). The CDR3 has 13 amino acids. The V gene's germline CDR1 is GTSNPN and CDR2 SVGIG (reference sequence). Trimming pared 0 bases from V and 6 bases from J, leaving 11 bases between.

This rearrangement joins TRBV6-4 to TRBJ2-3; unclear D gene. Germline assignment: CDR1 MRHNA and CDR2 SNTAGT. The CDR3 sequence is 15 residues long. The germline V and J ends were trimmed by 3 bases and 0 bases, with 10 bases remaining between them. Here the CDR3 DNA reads TGTGCCAGCAGTGAGAGTGACGGCAGCACAGATACGCAGTATTTT. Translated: CASSESDGSTDTQYF.

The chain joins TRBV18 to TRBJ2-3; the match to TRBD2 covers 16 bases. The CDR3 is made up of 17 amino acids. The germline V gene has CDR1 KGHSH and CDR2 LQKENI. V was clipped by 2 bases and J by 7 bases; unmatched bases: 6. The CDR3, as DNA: TGTGCCAGCTCACCAGGGACTAGCGGGAGGGCCGAAAATACGCAGTATTTT. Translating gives CASSPGTSGRAENTQYF.

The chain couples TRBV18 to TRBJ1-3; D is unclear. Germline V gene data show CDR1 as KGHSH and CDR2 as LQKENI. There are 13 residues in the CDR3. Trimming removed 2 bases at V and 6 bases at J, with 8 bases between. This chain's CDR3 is CASSPGFENTIYF. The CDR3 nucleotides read TGTGCCAGCTCACCAGGGTTTGAAAACACCATATATTTT.

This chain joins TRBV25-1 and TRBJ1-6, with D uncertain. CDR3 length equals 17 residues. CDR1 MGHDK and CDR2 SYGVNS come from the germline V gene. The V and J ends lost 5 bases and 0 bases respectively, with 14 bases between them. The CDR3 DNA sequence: TGTGCCAGCAGTCCCCACGGGGTGAGCTCCTATAATTCACCCCTCCACTTT. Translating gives CASSPHGVSSYNSPLHF.

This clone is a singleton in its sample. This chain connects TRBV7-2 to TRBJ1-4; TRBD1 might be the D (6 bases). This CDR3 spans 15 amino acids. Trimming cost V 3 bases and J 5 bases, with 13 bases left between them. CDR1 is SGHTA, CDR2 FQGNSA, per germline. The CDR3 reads CASSFFGGPNEKLFF. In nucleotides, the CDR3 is TGTGCCAGCAGCTTTTTTGGGGGGCCAAATGAAAAACTGTTTTTT.

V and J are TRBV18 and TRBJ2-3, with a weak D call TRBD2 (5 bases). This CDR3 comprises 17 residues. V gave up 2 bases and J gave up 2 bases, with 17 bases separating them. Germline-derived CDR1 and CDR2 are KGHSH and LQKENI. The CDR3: CASSPSLGMRATDTQYF. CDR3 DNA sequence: TGTGCCAGCTCACCAAGTCTAGGGATGCGGGCCACAGATACGCAGTATTTT.

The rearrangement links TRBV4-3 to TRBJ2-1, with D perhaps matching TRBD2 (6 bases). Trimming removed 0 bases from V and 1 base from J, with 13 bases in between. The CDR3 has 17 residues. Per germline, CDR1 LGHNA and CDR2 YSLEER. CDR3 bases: TGCGCCAGCAGCCAAGAGTGGGAAGCGGGTTCCTACAATGAGCAGTTCTTC. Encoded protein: CASSQEWEAGSYNEQFF.

The DNA of the CDR3 is TGTGCCTGGGATCCTTCCACGGAAGGCTACACCTTC. Amino acid sequence: CAWDPSTEGYTF. The chain couples TRBV30 to TRBJ1-2; D unresolved. CDR1 and CDR2 (germline): GTSNPN, SVGIG (reference sequence). The length of the CDR3 is 12 residues. V lost 5 bases to trimming and J lost 8 bases, with 15 bases between them.

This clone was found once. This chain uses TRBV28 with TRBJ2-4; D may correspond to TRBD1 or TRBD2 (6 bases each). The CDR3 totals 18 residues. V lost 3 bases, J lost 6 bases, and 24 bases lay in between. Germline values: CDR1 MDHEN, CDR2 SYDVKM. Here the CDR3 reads CASSLHPGGAGSSNIQYF. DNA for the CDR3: TGTGCCAGCAGTTTGCACCCCGGGGGCGCGGGAAGTTCAAACATTCAGTACTTC.

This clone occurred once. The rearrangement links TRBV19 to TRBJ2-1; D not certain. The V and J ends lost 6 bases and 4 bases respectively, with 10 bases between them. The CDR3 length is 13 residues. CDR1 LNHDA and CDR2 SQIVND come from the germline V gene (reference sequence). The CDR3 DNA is TGTGCCAGTAGCCGCGACAAGTACAATGAGCAGTTCTTC. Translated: CASSRDKYNEQFF.

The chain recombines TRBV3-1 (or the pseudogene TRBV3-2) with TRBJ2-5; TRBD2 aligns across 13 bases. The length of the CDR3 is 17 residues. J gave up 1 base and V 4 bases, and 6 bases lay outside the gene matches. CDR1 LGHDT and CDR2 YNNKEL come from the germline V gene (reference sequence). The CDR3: CASSRRTSGRGQETQYF. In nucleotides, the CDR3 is TGTGCCAGCAGCCGCCGGACTAGCGGGAGAGGCCAAGAGACCCAGTACTTC.

As DNA, the CDR3 is TGTGCCAGCTCACCACCCCATACGGGAGAGACCCAGTACTTC. It is translated as CASSPPHTGETQYF. The genes are TRBV18 and TRBJ2-5; unclear D gene. The germline V gene has CDR1 KGHSH and CDR2 LQKENI. CDR3 length: 14 amino acids. V lost 0 bases, J lost 4 bases, and 9 bases lay in between.

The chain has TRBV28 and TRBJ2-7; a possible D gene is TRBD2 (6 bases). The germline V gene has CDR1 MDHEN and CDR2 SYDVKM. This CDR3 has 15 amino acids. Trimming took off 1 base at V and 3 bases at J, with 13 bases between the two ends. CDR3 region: CASSLLGGLIYEQYF. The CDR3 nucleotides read TGTGCCAGCAGTTTATTGGGGGGACTTATCTACGAGCAGTACTTC.

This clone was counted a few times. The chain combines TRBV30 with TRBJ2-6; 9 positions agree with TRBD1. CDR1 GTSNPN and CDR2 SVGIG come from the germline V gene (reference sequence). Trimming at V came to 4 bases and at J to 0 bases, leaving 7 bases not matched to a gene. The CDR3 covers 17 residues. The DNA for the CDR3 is TGTGCCTGGACCCGGGACAGGGCCCTCTCTGGGGCCAACGTCCTGACTTTC. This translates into CAWTRDRALSGANVLTF.

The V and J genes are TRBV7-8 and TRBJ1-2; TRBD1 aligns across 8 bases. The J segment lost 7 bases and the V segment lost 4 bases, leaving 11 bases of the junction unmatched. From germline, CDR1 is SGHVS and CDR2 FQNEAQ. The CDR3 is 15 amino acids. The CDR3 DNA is TGTGCCAGCAGCTCTAATGGACAGGGAGGTGGTGGCTACACCTTC. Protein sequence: CASSSNGQGGGGYTF.

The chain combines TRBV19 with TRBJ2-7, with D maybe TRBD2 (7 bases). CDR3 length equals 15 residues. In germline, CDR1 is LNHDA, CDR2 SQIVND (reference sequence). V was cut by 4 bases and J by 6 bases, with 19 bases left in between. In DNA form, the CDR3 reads TGTGCCAGTAGTAAGGGGAGGGGGGCCGCGAGCGAGCAGTACTTC. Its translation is CASSKGRGAASEQYF.

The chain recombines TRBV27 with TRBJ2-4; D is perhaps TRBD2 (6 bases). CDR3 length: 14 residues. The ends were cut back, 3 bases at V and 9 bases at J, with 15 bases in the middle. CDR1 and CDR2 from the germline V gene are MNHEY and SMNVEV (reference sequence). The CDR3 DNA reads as TGTGCCAGCAGTTTTAGGGGCGCCGGGGGCATTCAGTACTTC. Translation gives CASSFRGAGGIQYF.

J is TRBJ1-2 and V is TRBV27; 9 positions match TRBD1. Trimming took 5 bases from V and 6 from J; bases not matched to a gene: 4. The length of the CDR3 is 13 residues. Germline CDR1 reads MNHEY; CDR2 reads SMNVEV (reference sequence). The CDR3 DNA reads TGTGCCAGCAGTGACCGGGACAGGGATGGCTACACCTTC. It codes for CASSDRDRDGYTF.

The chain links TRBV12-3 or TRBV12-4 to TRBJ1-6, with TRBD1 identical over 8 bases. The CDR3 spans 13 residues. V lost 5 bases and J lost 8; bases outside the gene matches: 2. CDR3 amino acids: CASSGQGDSPLHF. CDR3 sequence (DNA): TGTGCCAGCAGTGGACAGGGCGATTCACCCCTCCACTTT.